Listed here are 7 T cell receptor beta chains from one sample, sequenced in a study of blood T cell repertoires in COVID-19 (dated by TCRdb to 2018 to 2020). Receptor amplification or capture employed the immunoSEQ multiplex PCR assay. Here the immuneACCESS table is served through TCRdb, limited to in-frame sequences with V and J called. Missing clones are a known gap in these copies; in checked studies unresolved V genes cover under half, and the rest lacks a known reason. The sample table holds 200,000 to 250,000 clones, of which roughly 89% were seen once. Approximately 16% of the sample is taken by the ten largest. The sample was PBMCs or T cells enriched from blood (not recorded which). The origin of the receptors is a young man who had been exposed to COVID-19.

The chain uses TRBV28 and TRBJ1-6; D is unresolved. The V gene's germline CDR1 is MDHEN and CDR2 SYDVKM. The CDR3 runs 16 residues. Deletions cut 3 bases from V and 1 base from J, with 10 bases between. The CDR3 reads CASSFRGNSYNSPLHF. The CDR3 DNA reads TGTGCCAGCAGTTTTCGGGGAAATTCCTATAATTCACCCCTCCACTTT. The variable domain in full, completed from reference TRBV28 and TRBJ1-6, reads DVKVTQSSRYLVKRTGEKVFLECVQDMDHENMFWYRQDPGLGLRLIYFSYDVKMKEKGDIPEGYSVSREKKERFSLILESASTNQTSMYLCASSFRGNSYNSPLHFGNGTRLTVT.

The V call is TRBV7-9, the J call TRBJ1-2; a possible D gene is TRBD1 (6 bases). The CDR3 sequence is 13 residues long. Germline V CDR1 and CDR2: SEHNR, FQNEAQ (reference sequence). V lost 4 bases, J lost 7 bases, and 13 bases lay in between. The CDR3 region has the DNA TGTGCCAGCAGCTCACAGGGACGAGGTGGCTACACCTTC. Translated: CASSSQGRGGYTF. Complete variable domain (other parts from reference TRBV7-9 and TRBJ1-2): DTGVSQNPRHKITKRGQNVTFRCDPISEHNRLYWYRQTLGQGPEFLTYFQNEAQLEKSRLLSDRFSAERPKGSFSTLEIQRTEQGDSAMYLCASSSQGRGGYTFGSGTRLTVV.

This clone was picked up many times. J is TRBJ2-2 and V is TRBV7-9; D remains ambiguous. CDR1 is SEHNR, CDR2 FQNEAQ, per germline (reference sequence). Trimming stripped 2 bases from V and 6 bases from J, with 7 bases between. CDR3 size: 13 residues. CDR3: CASSLSFAGELFF. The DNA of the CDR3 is TGTGCCAGCAGCTTATCGTTCGCCGGGGAGCTGTTTTTT.

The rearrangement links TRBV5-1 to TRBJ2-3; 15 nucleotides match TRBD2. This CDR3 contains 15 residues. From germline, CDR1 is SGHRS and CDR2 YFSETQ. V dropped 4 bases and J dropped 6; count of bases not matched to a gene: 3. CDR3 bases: TGCGCCAGCAGCGGCGGGACTAGCGGGGGGGATACGCAGTATTTT. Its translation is CASSGGTSGGDTQYF.

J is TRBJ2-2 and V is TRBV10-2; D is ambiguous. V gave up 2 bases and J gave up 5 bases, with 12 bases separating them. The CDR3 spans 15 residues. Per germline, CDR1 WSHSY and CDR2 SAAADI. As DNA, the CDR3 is TGCGCCAGCAGTGAGGACCAAGCAGGTACCGGGGAGCTGTTTTTT. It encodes CASSEDQAGTGELFF.

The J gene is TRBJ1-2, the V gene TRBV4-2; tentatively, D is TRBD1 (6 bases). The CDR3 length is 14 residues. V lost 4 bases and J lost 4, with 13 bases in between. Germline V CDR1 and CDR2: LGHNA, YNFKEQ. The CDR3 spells CASSPGTPPYGYTF. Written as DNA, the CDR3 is TGTGCCAGCAGCCCCGGGACACCTCCCTATGGCTACACCTTC.

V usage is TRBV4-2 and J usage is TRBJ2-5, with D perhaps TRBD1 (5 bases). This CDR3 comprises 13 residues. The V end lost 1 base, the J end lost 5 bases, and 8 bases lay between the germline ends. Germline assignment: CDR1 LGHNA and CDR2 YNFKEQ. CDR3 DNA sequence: TGTGCCAGCAGCCAAGGGAAGGGGGAGACCCAGTACTTC. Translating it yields CASSQGKGETQYF.